A selection of T cell receptor beta chains follows, all from one sample in a study of cytomegalovirus exposure and HLA in healthy donors. Clones were sequenced by immunoSEQ multiplex PCR, and TCRdb holds only the in-frame ones, with some missing. The data contain about 140,000 clones, around 82% of them singletons. The material sequenced was PBMCs. These receptors originate from a man between 18 and 29 years old in good health and CMV-seropositive. Each CDR3 is given with its conserved first and last residue. A D gene is named only where the DNA matches it firmly. Clone size is not always given. Where it is, it says once, few, many or a class for expanded clones.

cdr3_nt	cdr3_aa	v_call	j_call	clone_size	d_call
TGTGCCAGCAGGACTTTCCAGCGGCTAGCGAAAGAAGACGAGCAGTACTTC	CASRTFQRLAKEDEQYF	TRBV28	TRBJ2-7	NA	NA
TGTGCCAGCAGAGGCGGGAGGGGGCAAGCCCACAATCAGCCCCAGCATTTT	CASRGGRGQAHNQPQHF	TRBV2	TRBJ1-5	NA	TRBD1
TGTGCCAGCAGTTCGGGGGAGAGCGCCTACAATGAGCAGTTCTTC	CASSSGESAYNEQFF	TRBV27	TRBJ2-1	NA	NA
TGTGCCAGCAGCATCTCACCGCCGAGCTCCTACAATGAGCAGTTCTTC	CASSISPPSSYNEQFF	TRBV27	TRBJ2-1	once	NA
TGTGCCAGCAGCCCCCTAGCGGGAGCTACCAGCAATGAGCAGTTCTTC	CASSPLAGATSNEQFF	TRBV9	TRBJ2-1	few	TRBD2
TGTGCCAGCAGTTCCCTGGGACTAGGGGACACTGAAGCTTTCTTT	CASSSLGLGDTEAFF	TRBV28	TRBJ1-1	NA	NA
TGTGCCATCAGCGACGGACTAGCGGGAGGTTCGTACCAAGAGACTCAGTACTTC	CAISDGLAGGSYQETQYF	TRBV10-3	TRBJ2-5	NA	TRBD2
TGTGCCAGCAGTGAAGATCAAGGGCGTTGGTTGACAGGGGGCGGAACTGAAGCTTTCTTT	CASSEDQGRWLTGGGTEAFF	TRBV6-1	TRBJ1-1	NA	TRBD1
TGTGCCAGCAGTGGAGTAGCGGGAGAGACCCAGTACTTC	CASSGVAGETQYF	TRBV25-1	TRBJ2-5	few	TRBD2
TGTGCCAGCAGCTTAAGGGGGCTGGGGCCCCAGCATTTT	CASSLRGLGPQHF	TRBV5-6	TRBJ1-5	NA	TRBD1
TGTGCCAGCTCACCAGACACATCGAACACTGAAGCTTTCTTT	CASSPDTSNTEAFF	TRBV18	TRBJ1-1	NA	NA
TGTGCTAGCAGCGCTGGACAGGGGCGGGAGACCCAGTACTTC	CASSAGQGRETQYF	TRBV7-7	TRBJ2-5	NA	TRBD1
TGCAGCGTTGAACCGGGACAGGTCGGCAACACTGAAGCTTTCTTT	CSVEPGQVGNTEAFF	TRBV29-1	TRBJ1-1	NA	TRBD1
TGTGCCAGTAGTATGAACAGGTCTCCCTACGAGCAGTACTTC	CASSMNRSPYEQYF	TRBV19	TRBJ2-7	NA	NA
TGTGCCAGCAGTAGGGGACAGGGCCGGGACTATGGCTACACCTTC	CASSRGQGRDYGYTF	TRBV6-6	TRBJ1-2	NA	TRBD1
TGTGCCAGTAGACCCGGGACTCTCACTGAAGCTTTCTTT	CASRPGTLTEAFF	TRBV19	TRBJ1-1	NA	NA
TGTGCCAGTAGTCCGGGCACAGATACGCAGTATTTT	CASSPGTDTQYF	TRBV19	TRBJ2-3	NA	NA
TGTGCCAGCAGCCAAGTAGCCGCAGGGAACATTCAGTACTTC	CASSQVAAGNIQYF	TRBV14	TRBJ2-4	NA	NA
TGCGCCAGCAGCTTCATAGCGGGAGTTTTCTACGAGCAGTACTTC	CASSFIAGVFYEQYF	TRBV5-1	TRBJ2-7	NA	TRBD2
TGTGCCAGCAGCTGGGGACAGGGCTATGGCTACACCTTC	CASSWGQGYGYTF	TRBV7-9	TRBJ1-2	NA	TRBD1
TGTGCCAGCAGCTCTAGAGTGGTCGCGGCCGCCCTCTATGGCTACACCTTC	CASSSRVVAAALYGYTF	TRBV5-6	TRBJ1-2	NA	NA
TGTGCCAGCAGTTTAAGTGGGACAATTAATCAGCCGCAGCATTTT	CASSLSGTINQPQHF	TRBV27	TRBJ1-5	NA	NA
TGTGCCAGCAGCTTAGCGGGGGGGGGTTCTGGTACTGAAGCTTTCTTT	CASSLAGGGSGTEAFF	TRBV7-9	TRBJ1-1	NA	NA
TGTGCCAGCAGCCTTGACAGGGGTACCAGAATGAACACTGAAGCTTTCTTT	CASSLDRGTRMNTEAFF	TRBV5-6	TRBJ1-1	NA	TRBD1
TGTGCCAGCACCTGGACAGGGGGCAGGACTGAAGCTTTCTTT	CASTWTGGRTEAFF	TRBV2	TRBJ1-1	NA	TRBD1
TGTGCCAGCAGTGTTAAACAGCTCAATCAGCCCCAGCATTTT	CASSVKQLNQPQHF	TRBV2	TRBJ1-5	NA	NA
TGTGCCACGGGACTAGCGGGAGGCGCCTACAATGAGCAGTTCTTC	CATGLAGGAYNEQFF	TRBV5-5	TRBJ2-1	NA	TRBD2
TGTGCCAGCAGTGCCCCTAGCGGGAGGGGCAATGAGCAGTTCTTC	CASSAPSGRGNEQFF	TRBV7-9	TRBJ2-1	NA	TRBD2
TGCGCCAGCAGCTTGTCACAGGGCGTTATCGAAGCTTTCTTT	CASSLSQGVIEAFF	TRBV5-1	TRBJ1-1	NA	NA
TGTGCCAGCAGCTTAGAGGGGGCCGCCTACGAGCAGTACTTC	CASSLEGAAYEQYF	TRBV5-5	TRBJ2-7	few	TRBD1
TGTGCCAGCAGCTCGGGACTTGGCTACAATGAGCAGTTCTTC	CASSSGLGYNEQFF	TRBV7-9	TRBJ2-1	NA	NA
TGTGCCAGCAGCGCGCGGGAGGGCGTAGGCAATGAGCAGTTCTTC	CASSAREGVGNEQFF	TRBV9	TRBJ2-1	NA	TRBD2
TGTGCCAGCAGCTACCCCGGACAGGGAAAGGAAAAACTGTTTTTT	CASSYPGQGKEKLFF	TRBV7-2	TRBJ1-4	once	TRBD1